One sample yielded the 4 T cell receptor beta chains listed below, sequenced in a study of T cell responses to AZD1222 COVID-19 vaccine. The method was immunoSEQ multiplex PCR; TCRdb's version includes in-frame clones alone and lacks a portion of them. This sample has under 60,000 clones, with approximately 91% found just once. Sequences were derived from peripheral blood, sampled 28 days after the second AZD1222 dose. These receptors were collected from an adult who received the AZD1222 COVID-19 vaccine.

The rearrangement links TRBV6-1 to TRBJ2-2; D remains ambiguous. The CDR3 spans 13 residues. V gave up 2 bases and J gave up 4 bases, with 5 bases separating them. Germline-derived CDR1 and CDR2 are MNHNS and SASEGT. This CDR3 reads CASSERVTGELFF. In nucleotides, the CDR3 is TGTGCCAGCAGTGAAAGGGTCACCGGGGAGCTGTTTTTT.

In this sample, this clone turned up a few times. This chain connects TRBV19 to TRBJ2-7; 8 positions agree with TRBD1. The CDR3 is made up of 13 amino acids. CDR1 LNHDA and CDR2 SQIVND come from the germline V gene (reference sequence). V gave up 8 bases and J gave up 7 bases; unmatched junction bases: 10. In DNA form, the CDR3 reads TGTGCCAGTGCCGAGGACAGGGCTCGGGAGCAGTACTTC. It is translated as CASAEDRAREQYF.

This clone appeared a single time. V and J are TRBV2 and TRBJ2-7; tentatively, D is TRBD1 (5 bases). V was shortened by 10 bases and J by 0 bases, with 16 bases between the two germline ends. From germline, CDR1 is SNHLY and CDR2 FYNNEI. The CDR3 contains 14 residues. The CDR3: CATRLADSSYEQYF. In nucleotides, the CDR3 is TGTGCCACCCGCCTGGCAGACAGCTCCTACGAGCAGTACTTC.

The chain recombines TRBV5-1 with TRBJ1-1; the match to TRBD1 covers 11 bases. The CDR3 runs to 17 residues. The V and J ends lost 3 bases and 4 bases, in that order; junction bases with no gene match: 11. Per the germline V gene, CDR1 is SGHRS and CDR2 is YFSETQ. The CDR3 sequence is CASSWGGTGGFGTEAFF. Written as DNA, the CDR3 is TGCGCCAGCAGCTGGGGTGGGACAGGGGGGTTTGGCACTGAAGCTTTCTTT.